The T cell receptor (beta chain) under discussion was sequenced for a study of blood T cell repertoires in COVID-19 (TCRdb year 2020). As for the study more broadly: Collaborator samples came from the United States, Italy and Spain and covered acute and convalescent phases of COVID-19. The material from the prospective study consisted of cDNA or gDNA derived from T cells, B-cell-depleted T cells, or PBMCs. Deeply sampled blood TCRbeta repertoires from subjects exposed to, actively infected with, or recovered from COVID-19 were included in the dataset. The repertoires were made available in a free public database intended to serve as a resource for research on the immune response to SARS-CoV-2. The samples were drawn from the first 160 participants of the ongoing ImmuneRACE study and from more than 1,000 subjects provided by 6 global collaborators. A de-identified subject ID, COVID-19 status, age in years and sex were almost always included in the sample metadata. HLA class I and class II types, where available, came from metadata supplied by the sample provider rather than from assay-based typing.

TCRbeta CDR3 regions were amplified from genomic DNA using the immunoSEQ Assay, a bias-controlled multiplex PCR. Turning to the authors' computational methods: The number of nucleated cells in each sample was estimated from the amplification of reference gene primers within the assay. Sequence reads were collapsed and filtered to measure the absolute abundance of every unique TCRbeta CDR3 rearrangement. For each sample, productive Simpson clonality was calculated as the square root of Simpson's diversity index over productive rearrangements. Sourced from immuneACCESS, this table was stored by TCRdb with only in-frame sequences that have V and J called. A share of the clones is absent; for the studies checked, an unresolved V gene accounts for under half, and the remainder has no known explanation. Clone size and V and J calls were adopted from that table, with D and trimming inferred from the DNA. For this sample there are approximately 110,000 clones; 84% appear just once. The top ten clones comprise under 7% of the sample.

To note about this clone: Its specific antigen is unknown. Per-base qualities were not stored, and no clone one base away is much larger.

The collaborating institutions used their own protocols to collect whole blood in K2EDTA tubes. For TCRbeta analysis, collaborator samples were shipped as frozen whole blood, as isolated PBMCs, or as DNA extracted from either sample type. Taken from cysteine to phenylalanine, the CDR3 has 15 residues. The CDR3 DNA has 45 bases and is translated from base 1. The CDR1 and CDR2 encoded by the germline V gene (reference sequence) are GTSNPN and SVGIG. The junction carries 19 bases between V and J, which are trimmed by 0 bases and 8 bases respectively. Broader findings and caveats from the paper: The quantity of clinical and demographic metadata differed by source and by participant and was supplied without curation.

The chain joins TRBV30 to TRBJ1-2, and the D gene may be TRBD1, 6 bases matching. The clonotype originates from a woman aged 45-65 years with acute or convalescent COVID-19. The sequenced material came from peripheral blood. For the CDR3, the sequence is CAWSVKAPGHGGYTF. The DNA sequence is as follows: TGTGCCTGGAGTGTAAAGGCCCCGGGACACGGCGGCTACACCTTC. Where the CDR3 stops, the reference TRBV30 and TRBJ1-2 genes take over; the full variable domain is SQTIHQWPATLVQPVGSPLSLECTVEGTSNPNLYWYRQAAGRGLQLLFYSVGIGQISSEVPQNLSASRPQDRQFILSSKKLLLSDSGFYLCAWSVKAPGHGGYTFGSGTRLTVV.